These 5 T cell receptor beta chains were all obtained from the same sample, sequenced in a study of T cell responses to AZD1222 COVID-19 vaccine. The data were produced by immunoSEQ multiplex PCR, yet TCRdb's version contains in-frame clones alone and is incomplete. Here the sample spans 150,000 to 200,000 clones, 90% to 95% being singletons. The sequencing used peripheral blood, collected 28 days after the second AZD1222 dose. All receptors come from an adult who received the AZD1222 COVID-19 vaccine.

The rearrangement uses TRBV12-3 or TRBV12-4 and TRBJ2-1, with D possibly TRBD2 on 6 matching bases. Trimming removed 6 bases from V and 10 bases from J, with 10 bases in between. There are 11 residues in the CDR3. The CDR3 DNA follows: TGTGCCAGCAGCCGACTAGAGGAGCAGTTCTTC. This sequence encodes CASSRLEEQFF.

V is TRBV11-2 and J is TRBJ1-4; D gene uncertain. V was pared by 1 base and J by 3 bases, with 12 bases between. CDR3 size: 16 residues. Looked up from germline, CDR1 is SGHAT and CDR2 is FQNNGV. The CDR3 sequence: CASSLGPTTPNEKLFF. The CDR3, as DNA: TGTGCCAGCAGCTTAGGTCCCACCACGCCTAATGAAAAACTGTTTTTT.

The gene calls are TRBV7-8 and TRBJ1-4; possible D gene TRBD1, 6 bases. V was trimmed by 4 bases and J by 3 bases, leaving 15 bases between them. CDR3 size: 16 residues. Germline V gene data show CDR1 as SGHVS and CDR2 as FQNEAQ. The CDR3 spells CASSSFGDKANEKLFF. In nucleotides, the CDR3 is TGTGCCAGCAGCTCCTTTGGGGACAAGGCTAATGAAAAACTGTTTTTT.

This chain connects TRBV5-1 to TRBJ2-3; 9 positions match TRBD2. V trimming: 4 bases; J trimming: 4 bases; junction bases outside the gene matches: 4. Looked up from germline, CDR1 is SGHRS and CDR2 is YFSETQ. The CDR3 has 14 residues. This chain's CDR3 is CASSRRGGADTQYF. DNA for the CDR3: TGCGCCAGCAGCCGGCGCGGGGGGGCAGATACGCAGTATTTT.

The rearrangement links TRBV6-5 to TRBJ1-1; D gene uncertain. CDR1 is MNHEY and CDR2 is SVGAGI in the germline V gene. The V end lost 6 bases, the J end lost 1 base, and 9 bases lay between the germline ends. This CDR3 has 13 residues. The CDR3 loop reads CASRPGWNTEAFF. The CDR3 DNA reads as TGTGCCAGCAGACCCGGGTGGAACACTGAAGCTTTCTTT.